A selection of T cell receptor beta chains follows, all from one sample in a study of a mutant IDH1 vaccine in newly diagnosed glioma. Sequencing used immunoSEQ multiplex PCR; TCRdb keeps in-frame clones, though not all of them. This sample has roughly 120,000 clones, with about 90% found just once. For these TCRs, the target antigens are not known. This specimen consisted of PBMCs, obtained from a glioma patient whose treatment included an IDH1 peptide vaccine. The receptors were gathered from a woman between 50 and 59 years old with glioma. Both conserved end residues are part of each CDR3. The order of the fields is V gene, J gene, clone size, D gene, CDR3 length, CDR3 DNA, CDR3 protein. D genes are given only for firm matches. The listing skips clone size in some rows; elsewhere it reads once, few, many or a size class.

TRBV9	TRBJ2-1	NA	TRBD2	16	TGTGCCAGCAGCCCCAAGCGGGCTAGCGGGAGCAGTGAGCAGTTCTTC	CASSPKRASGSSEQFF
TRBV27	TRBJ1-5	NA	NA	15	TGTGCCAGCCACCCCCTCCGGGGGTCCAATCAGCCCCAGCATTTT	CASHPLRGSNQPQHF
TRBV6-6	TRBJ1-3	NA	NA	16	TGTGCCAGCGGCCCCCTGGTTCGGACCTCTGGAAACACCATATATTTT	CASGPLVRTSGNTIYF
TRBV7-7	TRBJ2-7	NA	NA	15	TGTGCTAGCAGCGCCCGGGACGGCGGTTCCTACGAGCAGTACTTC	CASSARDGGSYEQYF
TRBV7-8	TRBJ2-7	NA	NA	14	TGTGCCAGCAGCTTTTGGCGGTCGGCCTACGAGCAGTACTTC	CASSFWRSAYEQYF
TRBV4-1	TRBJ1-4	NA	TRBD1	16	TGCGCCAGCAGCAACCGGGACAGCACAACTAATGAAAAACTGTTTTTT	CASSNRDSTTNEKLFF
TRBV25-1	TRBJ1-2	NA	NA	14	TGTGCCAGCAGTGGGAGGGGGAGCAGCTATGGCTACACCTTC	CASSGRGSSYGYTF
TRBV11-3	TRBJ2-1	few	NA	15	TGTGCCAGCAGTTTGAACCGGGACCGTTACAATGAGCAGTTCTTC	CASSLNRDRYNEQFF
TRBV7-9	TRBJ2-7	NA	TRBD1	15	TGTGCCAGCAGCGAGGACAGGGGAAGAGGATACGAGCAGTACTTC	CASSEDRGRGYEQYF
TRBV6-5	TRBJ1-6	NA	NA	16	TGTGCCAGCAGTTACTTTGGGAAGGGTGGTAATTCACCCCTCCACTTT	CASSYFGKGGNSPLHF
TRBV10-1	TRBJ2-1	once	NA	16	TGCGCCAGCAGTGAGGCACAGGGTAGATCCTACAATGAGCAGTTCTTC	CASSEAQGRSYNEQFF
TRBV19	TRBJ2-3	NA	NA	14	TGTGCCAGTAGCCCGATGGGCGGCACAGATACGCAGTATTTT	CASSPMGGTDTQYF
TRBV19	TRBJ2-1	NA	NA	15	TGTGCCAGTAGTGCCCCGAGGACTGGATTCAATGAGCAGTTCTTC	CASSAPRTGFNEQFF
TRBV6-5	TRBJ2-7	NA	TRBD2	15	TGTGCCAGCTCGGACTTAGCGGGAGGCCCGGGGGAGCAGTACTTC	CASSDLAGGPGEQYF
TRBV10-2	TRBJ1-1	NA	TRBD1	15	TGCGCCAGCACCCTCGCCGGGACAGGGATCACTGAAGCTTTCTTT	CASTLAGTGITEAFF
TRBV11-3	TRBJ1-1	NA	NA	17	TGTGCCAGCAGCCCGTTGGGCTTTGGGCGGTTGAACACTGAAGCTTTCTTT	CASSPLGFGRLNTEAFF
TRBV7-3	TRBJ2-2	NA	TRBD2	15	TGTGCCAGCAGCCTACTAGCGGGAGGGACCGGGGAGCTGTTTTTT	CASSLLAGGTGELFF
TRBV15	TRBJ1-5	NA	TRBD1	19	TGTGCCACCAGCAGACCCTGGGACAGGGAGGCATATAGCAATCAGCCCCAGCATTTT	CATSRPWDREAYSNQPQHF
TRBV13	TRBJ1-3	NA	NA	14	TGTGCCAGCAGCCAACAGAACTCTGGAAACACCATATATTTT	CASSQQNSGNTIYF
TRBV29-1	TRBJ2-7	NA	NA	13	TGCAGCGTTGAAGGCCAGGCTACCTACGAGCAGTACTTC	CSVEGQATYEQYF
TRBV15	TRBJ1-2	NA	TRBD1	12	TGTGCCACCTGGGGACAGGACTATGGCTACACCTTC	CATWGQDYGYTF
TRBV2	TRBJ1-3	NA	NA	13	TGTGCCAGCAGTGAAGGGGCGCCAGGCACCATATATTTT	CASSEGAPGTIYF
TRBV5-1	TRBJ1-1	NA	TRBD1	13	TGCGCCAGCAGCATAGACAGGGGGGCTGAAGCTTTCTTT	CASSIDRGAEAFF
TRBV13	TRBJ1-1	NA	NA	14	TGTGCCAGCAGCACCCTAGGGAAAGGGGCTGAAGCTTTCTTT	CASSTLGKGAEAFF
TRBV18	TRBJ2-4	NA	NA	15	TGTGCCAGCTCACCAGCGGCAGTAGCCAAAAACATTCAGTACTTC	CASSPAAVAKNIQYF
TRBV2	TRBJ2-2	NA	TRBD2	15	TGTGCCAGCAGGGCCAGCGGGAGTCCCACCGGGGAGCTGTTTTTT	CASRASGSPTGELFF